Presented here are 5 T cell receptor beta chains from one specimen sequenced in a study of control samples from healthy donors and cancer patients. Profiling relied on immunoSEQ multiplex PCR, and the TCRdb table lists in-frame clones only, not all of them. Of 160,000 or so clones in the sample, approximately 93% were seen once. Material: blood. The source is a woman in her forties in good health.

J is TRBJ2-1 and V is TRBV7-9, with 14 bases lining up with TRBD2. CDR3 length equals 15 residues. The junction had 12 bases not matched to a gene; V was cut back by 5 bases and J by 15 bases. From germline, CDR1 is SEHNR and CDR2 FQNEAQ (reference sequence). The CDR3 sequence: CASSPPGLAGVMGFF. The CDR3 DNA reads TGTGCCAGCAGCCCGCCGGGACTAGCGGGAGTAATGGGGTTCTTC.

The chain couples TRBV7-2 to TRBJ1-2; a possible D gene is TRBD1 (6 bases). Deletions cut 5 bases from V and 8 bases from J, with 18 bases between. The CDR3 runs 14 residues. Germline V gene lookup returns CDR1 SGHTA and CDR2 FQGNSA. The CDR3 DNA reads as TGTGCCAGCAGCGCGGGGACAACGAGGTGGGGCTACACCTTC. Translation gives CASSAGTTRWGYTF.

The chain carries TRBV10-2 and TRBJ2-5, with D uncertain. The CDR3 is made up of 12 amino acids. Germline loops: CDR1 WSHSY, CDR2 SAAADI. Trimming shortened V by 8 bases and J by 5 bases, and 12 bases separated the two germline ends. CDR3 in DNA: TGCGCCAGCGGTTCCTCTCCGGAGACCCAGTACTTC. Amino acid sequence: CASGSSPETQYF.

CDR3 in amino acids: CASSLVSRTDTQYF. In DNA, the CDR3 is TGTGCCAGCAGCTTAGTCTCGCGGACAGATACGCAGTATTTT. This chain connects TRBV7-2 to TRBJ2-3; D is ambiguous. This CDR3 is 14 amino acids long. Trimming removed 1 base at V and 3 bases at J, with 8 bases between. Germline CDR1 is SGHTA and CDR2 is FQGNSA. The variable domain in full, completed from reference TRBV7-2 and TRBJ2-3, reads GAGVSQSPSNKVTEKGKDVELRCDPISGHTALYWYRQSLGQGLEFLIYFQGNSAPDKSGLPSDRFSAERTGGSVSTLTIQRTQQEDSAVYLCASSLVSRTDTQYFGPGTRLTVL.

V usage is TRBV4-3 and J usage is TRBJ1-2; D call uncertain. Germline loops: CDR1 LGHNA, CDR2 YSLEER. This CDR3 has 15 residues. Trimming left V 3 bases short and J 2 bases short, with 13 bases between. The CDR3 DNA is TGCGCCAGCAGCCAGGACCTTTCCCAAAACTATGGCTACACCTTC. Protein product: CASSQDLSQNYGYTF.